This section outlines one T cell receptor beta chain sequence together with its context. Other DNA sequences within the sample encode an identical CDR3. Vbeta (60) and Jbeta (13) primers were used in the PCR. Profiling relied on immunoSEQ multiplex PCR, and the TCRdb table lists in-frame clones only, not all of them. The repertoire has approximately 190,000 clones, more than 80% of them found once; the top ten carry roughly 2.6%. Trimming removed 4 bases from V and 4 bases from J; junction bases left unmatched: 4. In germline, CDR1 is SGHRS, CDR2 YFSETQ. The CDR3 has 14 residues. The data stem from a study of cytomegalovirus exposure and HLA in healthy donors.

The V and J genes are TRBV5-1 and TRBJ2-1; TRBD2 agrees at 8 bases. Specimen: PBMCs. The receptor was isolated from a woman aged 50 to 60 in good health and CMV-seropositive. The CDR3 nucleotides read TGCGCCAGCAGCCTTAGCGGGGCTTACAATGAGCAGTTCTTC. Translation gives CASSLSGAYNEQFF.